This T cell receptor (beta chain) was recorded in a study of Tregs in tolerant kidney transplant recipients. Study results and caveats: The most relevant donor-specific Treg TCRbeta repertoire apparently came from expansion with activated donor B cells.

Mixed chimerism was transient after nonmyeloablative marrow transplants from related graft donors. Unstimulated Tregs (CD4+CD25+CD127-) and CD4+CD25- non-Tregs were sorted from PBMCs. Only in-frame clones appear in the TCRdb table, and some are missing; sequencing was by immunoSEQ multiplex PCR. There are approximately 47,000 clones in the sample; about nine tenths occur only once, and roughly 15% lies in the top ten. The V and J ends lost 1 base and 5 bases respectively, with 20 bases between them. The CDR3 sequence is 17 residues long. In germline, CDR1 is MGHRA, CDR2 YSYEKL. Details on this clone: The antigen is undetermined.

This sample comprised CD8+ T cells from blood (PBMCs), obtained 12 months after the transplant. The sequence came from a human patient who received a combined kidney and bone marrow transplant. Certain T cells may be donor cells from the graft. The gene calls are TRBV4-1 and TRBJ1-1; D may be TRBD1 (5 bases). The DNA of the CDR3 is TGCGCCAGCAGCCAAGGCCTGAATCCAGGGACTATGACTGAAGCTTTCTTT. Protein product: CASSQGLNPGTMTEAFF.